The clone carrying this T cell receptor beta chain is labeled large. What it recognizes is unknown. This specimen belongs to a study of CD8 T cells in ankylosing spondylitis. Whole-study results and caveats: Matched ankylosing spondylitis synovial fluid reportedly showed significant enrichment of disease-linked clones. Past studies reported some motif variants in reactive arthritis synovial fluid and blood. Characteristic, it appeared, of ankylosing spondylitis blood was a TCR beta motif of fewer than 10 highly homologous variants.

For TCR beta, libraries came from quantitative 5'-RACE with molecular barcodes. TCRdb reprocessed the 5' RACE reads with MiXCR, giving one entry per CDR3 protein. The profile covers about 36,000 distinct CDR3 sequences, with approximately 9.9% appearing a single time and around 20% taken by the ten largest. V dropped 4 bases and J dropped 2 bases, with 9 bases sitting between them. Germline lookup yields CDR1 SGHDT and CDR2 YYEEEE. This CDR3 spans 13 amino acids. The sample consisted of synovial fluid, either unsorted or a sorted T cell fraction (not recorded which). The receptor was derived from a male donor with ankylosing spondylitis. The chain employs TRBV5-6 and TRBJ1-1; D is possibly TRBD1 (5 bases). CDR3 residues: CASSEDRNTEAFF. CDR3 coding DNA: TGTGCCAGCAGCGAAGACAGAAACACTGAAGCTTTCTTT.